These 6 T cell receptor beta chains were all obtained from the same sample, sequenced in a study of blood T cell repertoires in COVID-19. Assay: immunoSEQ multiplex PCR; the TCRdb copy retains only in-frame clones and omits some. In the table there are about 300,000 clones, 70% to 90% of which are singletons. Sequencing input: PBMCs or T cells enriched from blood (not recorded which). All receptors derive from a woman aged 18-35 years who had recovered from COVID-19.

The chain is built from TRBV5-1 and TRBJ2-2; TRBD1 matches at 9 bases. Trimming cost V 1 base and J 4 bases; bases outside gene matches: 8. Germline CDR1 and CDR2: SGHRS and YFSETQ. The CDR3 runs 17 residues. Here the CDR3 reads CASSLTTGGVGTGELFF. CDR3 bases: TGCGCCAGCAGCTTGACTACAGGGGGCGTTGGCACCGGGGAGCTGTTTTTT.

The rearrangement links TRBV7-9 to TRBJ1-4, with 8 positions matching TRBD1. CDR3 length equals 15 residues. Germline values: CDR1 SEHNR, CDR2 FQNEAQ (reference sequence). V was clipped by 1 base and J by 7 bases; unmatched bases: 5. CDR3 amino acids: CASSLGAGGGEKLFF. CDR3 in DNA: TGTGCCAGCAGCTTAGGAGCAGGGGGCGGTGAAAAACTGTTTTTT.

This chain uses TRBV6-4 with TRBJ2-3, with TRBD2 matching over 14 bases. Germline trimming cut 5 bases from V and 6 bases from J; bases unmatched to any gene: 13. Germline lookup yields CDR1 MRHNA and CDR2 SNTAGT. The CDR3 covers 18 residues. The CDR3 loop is CASSTGLAGGAVVDTQYF. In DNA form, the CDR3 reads TGTGCCAGCAGTACCGGACTAGCGGGAGGTGCTGTCGTCGATACGCAGTATTTT.

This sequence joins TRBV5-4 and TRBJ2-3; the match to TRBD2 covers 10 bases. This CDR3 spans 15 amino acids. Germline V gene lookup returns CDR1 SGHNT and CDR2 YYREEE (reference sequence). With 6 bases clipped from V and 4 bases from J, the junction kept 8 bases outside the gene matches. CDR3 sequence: CASKRAGGLSDTQYF. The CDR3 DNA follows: TGTGCCAGCAAAAGAGCGGGGGGGCTATCAGATACGCAGTATTTT.

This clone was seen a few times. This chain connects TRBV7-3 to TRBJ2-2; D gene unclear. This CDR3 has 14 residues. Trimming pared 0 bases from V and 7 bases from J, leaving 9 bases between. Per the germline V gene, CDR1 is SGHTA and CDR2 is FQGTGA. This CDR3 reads CASSLTSGLGELFF. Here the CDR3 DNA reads TGTGCCAGCAGCTTAACGTCGGGTCTCGGGGAGCTGTTTTTT.

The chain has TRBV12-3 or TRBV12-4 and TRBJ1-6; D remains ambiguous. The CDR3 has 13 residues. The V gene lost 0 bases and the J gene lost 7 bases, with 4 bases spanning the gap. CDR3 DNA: TGTGCCAGCAGTTTAGCGCAGAATTCACCCCTCCACTTT. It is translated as CASSLAQNSPLHF.